A selection of T cell receptor beta chains follows, all from one sample in a study of T cell responses to AZD1222 COVID-19 vaccine. Sequencing was performed with immunoSEQ multiplex PCR; in TCRdb, only in-frame clones are kept and a portion is missing. The data contain about 150,000 clones, approximately 91% of them singletons. The sample here was peripheral blood, taken 28 days after the second AZD1222 dose. The receptors were gathered from an adult who received the AZD1222 COVID-19 vaccine. The conserved cysteine and the conserved F or W are not part of the CDR3 here.

v_call cdr3_aa
TRBV5-4 ASKLGGGTSYEQY
TRBV12-2 ASRSRPVEGQQRSNYGYT
TRBV19 ASSTPQVSGNTIY
TRBV27 ASSLTGRSPLH
TRBV19 AILDRGLANYGYT
TRBV6-5 ASTLSGNTIY
TRBV30 AWSSGGQPQH
TRBV7-9 ASSPKWGLRDRGYEQY
TRBV18 ASSPGTGTNYGYT
TRBV11-3 ASSSLSATDTQY
TRBV19 ASSIDGWAGGYT
TRBV27 ASSFRQGGGNQPQH
TRBV19 ASSIHRTGDQPQH
TRBV12-5 ASGTGDGANVLT
TRBV19 ASKGGNEKLF
TRBV19 ASSIIKFYNSPLH
TRBV30 AWSFGQGISYEQY
TRBV7-8 ASSTWGTGVDTQY
TRBV9 ASSRGETEAF
TRBV2 ASSARAVYNTEAF
TRBV6-2/TRBV6-3 ASSYSSEYDNTEAF